These 10 T cell receptor beta chains originate from one sample sequenced in a study of blood T cell repertoires in COVID-19. Using immunoSEQ multiplex PCR, the repertoire was profiled, and TCRdb retains in-frame clones only, with some absent. The table records tens of thousands of clones, 81% of them present only once. The sequenced sample consisted of peripheral blood. The receptors stem from a woman in her 70s with acute or convalescent COVID-19.

This chain joins TRBV28 and TRBJ1-6, with D perhaps matching TRBD1 (5 bases). The CDR3 is 15 amino acids. CDR1 is MDHEN and CDR2 is SYDVKM in the germline V gene. The germline V and J ends were trimmed by 2 bases and 6 bases, with 11 bases remaining between them. The CDR3 DNA reads as TGTGCCAGCAGTTTACTCAGGGTGGGTAATTCACCCCTCCACTTT. It codes for CASSLLRVGNSPLHF.

This clone was picked up many times. The gene calls are TRBV15 and TRBJ2-7; 7 bases are shared with TRBD1. V was clipped by 0 bases and J by 4 bases; unmatched bases: 9. There are 16 residues in the CDR3. The V gene's germline CDR1 is LNHNV and CDR2 YYDKDF (reference sequence). The CDR3 DNA is TGTGCCACCAGCAGAGATCTGACAGGGTTATATTACGAGCAGTACTTC. This codes for CATSRDLTGLYYEQYF.

The CDR3 reads CASSPRTSGRGEQFF. CDR3 coding DNA: TGTGCCAGCAGCCCCCGGACTAGCGGGAGGGGTGAGCAGTTCTTC. The chain uses TRBV7-3 and TRBJ2-1; 15 nucleotides align to TRBD2. CDR1 SGHTA and CDR2 FQGTGA come from the germline V gene. This CDR3 contains 15 residues. Trimming at V came to 5 bases and at J to 9 bases, leaving 5 bases not matched to a gene.

The genes are TRBV9 and TRBJ1-2; 10 bases align to TRBD1. The length of the CDR3 is 13 residues. The ends lost 4 bases at V and 4 bases at J; junction bases unmatched: 1. Germline CDR1 reads SGDLS; CDR2 reads YYNGEE. The CDR3 loop is CASSRDRGYGYTF. The DNA of the CDR3 is TGTGCCAGCAGCCGGGACAGGGGCTATGGCTACACCTTC.

This chain uses TRBV29-1 with TRBJ2-5, with 10 positions matching TRBD2. The ends lost 6 bases at V and 5 bases at J; junction bases unmatched: 6. CDR3 length equals 13 residues. Germline-derived CDR1 and CDR2 are SQVTM and ANQGSEA. The CDR3 DNA follows: TGCAGCGTACGCGGACTAGCGGCGGAGACCCAGTACTTC. It yields the protein CSVRGLAAETQYF.

The CDR3: CSVRTRAWAQYF. The CDR3 DNA is TGCAGCGTCCGGACAAGGGCCTGGGCGCAGTATTTT. The gene calls are TRBV29-1 and TRBJ2-3, with D maybe TRBD1 (5 bases). The length of the CDR3 is 12 residues. Germline CDR1 and CDR2: SQVTM and ANQGSEA. V was clipped by 6 bases and J by 10 bases, with 17 bases between them.

CDR3 DNA sequence: TGTGCCAGCAACCCCTTAGGGACAGGGAATCGGAACACCTTC. Its translation: CASNPLGTGNRNTF. The chain links TRBV6-5 to TRBJ1-2; 9 bases fit TRBD1. J lost 12 bases, V lost 7 bases, and 15 bases had no gene match. This CDR3 region has 14 residues. CDR1 and CDR2 (germline): MNHEY, SVGAGI.

The chain couples TRBV7-2 to TRBJ2-7, with D possibly TRBD2 on 6 matching bases. CDR1 is SGHTA, CDR2 FQGNSA, per germline. The length of the CDR3 is 15 residues. The V end was cut by 1 base, the J end by 1 base, with 11 bases between. The CDR3 bases are TGTGCCAGCAGCTTAGGTCCGGGAGAATCCTACGAGCAGTACTTC. Translated: CASSLGPGESYEQYF.

On this clone itself: The same CDR3 is also encoded by other DNA sequences in this sample. V is TRBV27 and J is TRBJ1-2; 8 bases fit TRBD1. Germline V gives CDR1 MNHEY, CDR2 SMNVEV (reference sequence). The V and J ends lost 6 bases and 0 bases, in that order; junction bases with no gene match: 6. This CDR3 spans 15 amino acids. CDR3 sequence (DNA): TGTGCCAGCAGCCCGCGGACAGGGACTAACTATGGCTACACCTTC. This codes for CASSPRTGTNYGYTF.

The chain carries TRBV7-2 and TRBJ1-3; D perhaps matches TRBD1 (6 bases). Germline-derived CDR1 and CDR2 are SGHTA and FQGNSA. CDR3 length: 13 amino acids. The germline V and J ends were trimmed by 8 bases and 0 bases, with 8 bases remaining between them. CDR3 loop: CASGQYSGNTIYF. The CDR3 bases are TGTGCCAGCGGACAGTACTCTGGAAACACCATATATTTT.